Sequencing of this TCR beta chain was carried out in a study of Ad26.COV2.S vaccination and SARS-CoV-2 variants. Study-wide background: A participant enrolled in the COV1001 Ad26.COV2.S trial arm provided the sample. General observations from the study: The study found higher spike-specific TCR breadth in vaccine than placebo recipients.

As to this clone: Its antigen remains unknown.

Produced via immunoSEQ multiplex PCR; TCRdb's table is partial and in-frame only. This table holds about 480,000 clones, about 83% found once. The treatment was: approximately 18 received Ad26.COV2.S at low or high dose, single or two shots; about 5 received placebo; per-sample allocation not given. On day 63 after the first injection, vaccine and placebo recipients gave samples. The sequencing used peripheral blood, collected in a trial of Ad26.COV2.S vaccine versus placebo. The sequence derives from a person between 18 and 65 years old who received the Ad26.COV2.S COVID-19 vaccine or a placebo.

CDR3 residues: CASSQASGLGYNEQFF. The CDR3 DNA reads TGTGCCAGCAGCCAAGCATCGGGACTAGGATACAATGAGCAGTTCTTC. The genes are TRBV3-1 (or the pseudogene TRBV3-2) and TRBJ2-1, with TRBD2 identical over 8 bases. Germline V gene data show CDR1 as LGHDT and CDR2 as YNNKEL (reference sequence). J lost 4 bases, V lost 1 base, and 6 bases had no gene match. The CDR3 runs to 16 residues.